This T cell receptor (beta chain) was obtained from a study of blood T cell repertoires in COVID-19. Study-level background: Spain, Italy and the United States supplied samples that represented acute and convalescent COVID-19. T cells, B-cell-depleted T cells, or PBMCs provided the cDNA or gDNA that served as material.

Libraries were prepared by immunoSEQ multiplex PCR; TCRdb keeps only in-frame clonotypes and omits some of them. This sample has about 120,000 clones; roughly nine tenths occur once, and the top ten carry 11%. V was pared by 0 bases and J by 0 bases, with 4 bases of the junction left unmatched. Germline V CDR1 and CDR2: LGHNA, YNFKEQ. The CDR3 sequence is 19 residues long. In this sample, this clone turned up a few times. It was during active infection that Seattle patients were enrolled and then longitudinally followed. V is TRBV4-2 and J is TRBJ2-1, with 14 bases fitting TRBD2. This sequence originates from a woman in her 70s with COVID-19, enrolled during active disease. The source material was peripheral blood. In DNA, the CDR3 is TGTGCCAGCAGCCAAGAGGCGACTAGCGGGGGGGGCTCCTACAATGAGCAGTTCTTC. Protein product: CASSQEATSGGGSYNEQFF.